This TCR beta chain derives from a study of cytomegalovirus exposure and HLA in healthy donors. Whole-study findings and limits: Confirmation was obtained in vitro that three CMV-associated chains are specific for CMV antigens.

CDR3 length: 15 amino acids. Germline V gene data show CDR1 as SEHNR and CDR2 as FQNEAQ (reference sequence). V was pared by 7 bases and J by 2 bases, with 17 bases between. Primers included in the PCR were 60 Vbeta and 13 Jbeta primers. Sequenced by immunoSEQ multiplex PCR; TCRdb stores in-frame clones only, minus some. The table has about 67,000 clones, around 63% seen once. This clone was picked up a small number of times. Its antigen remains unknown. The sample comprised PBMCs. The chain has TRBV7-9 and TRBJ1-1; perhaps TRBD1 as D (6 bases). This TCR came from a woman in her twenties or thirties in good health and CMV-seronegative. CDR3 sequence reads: CASTDPGQFNTEAFF. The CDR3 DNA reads TGTGCCAGCACCGACCCGGGACAATTTAACACTGAAGCTTTCTTT. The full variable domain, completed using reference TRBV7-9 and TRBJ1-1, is DTGVSQNPRHKITKRGQNVTFRCDPISEHNRLYWYRQTLGQGPEFLTYFQNEAQLEKSRLLSDRFSAERPKGSFSTLEIQRTEQGDSAMYLCASTDPGQFNTEAFFGQGTRLTVV.